This entry describes one TCR beta chain. Its specificity is not known. TCRdb called the RT-PCR reads again in MiXCR, with one record for every CDR3 protein. The sample consists of some 640,000 distinct CDR3 sequences, around 14% of them appearing once. This entry is derived from a study of response to subunit inactivated influenza vaccine. CDR3 length: 14 amino acids. The germline CDR1 and CDR2 sequences are LNHNV and YYDKDF (reference sequence). Trimming left V 5 bases short and J 8 bases short, with 16 bases between. Regarding the study as a whole: That few new T cells are recruited by each seasonal influenza vaccination was the authors' suggestion.

The sample in question was PBMCs from blood, obtained roughly 15 days before vaccination. The receptor's source is a man aged 50-59 years who received an inactivated influenza vaccine. V is TRBV15 and J is TRBJ2-1, with D hard to call. The CDR3 nucleotides are TGTGCCACCAGCGAGGCGTCGAGTCAGGATGAGCAGTTCTTC. Residues: CATSEASSQDEQFF.